The 26 T cell receptor beta chains listed next were all sequenced from one sample in a study of T cells after yellow fever vaccination. TCRdb reanalysed the 5' RACE reads using MiXCR and keeps one entry per CDR3 protein. The sample lists a few hundred thousand distinct CDR3 sequences, over 3% seen once, with 19% in the top ten. The material was PBMCs, obtained 15 days after the yellow fever booster vaccination. The receptors were sampled from a man between 18 and 35 years old who received the YFV17D yellow fever vaccine.

This clonotype was seen ten or more times. The rearrangement uses TRBV9 and TRBJ1-2, with D hard to call. The CDR3 runs 14 residues. V lost 4 bases and J 8 bases, leaving 18 bases between the germline ends. Per germline, CDR1 SGDLS and CDR2 YYNGEE. The CDR3 protein is CASSPPTTGEGYTF. The CDR3 DNA sequence: TGTGCCAGCAGCCCTCCTACGACGGGTGAAGGCTACACCTTC.

This clonotype was detected many times. The chain uses TRBV12-3 or TRBV12-4 and TRBJ1-4, with unresolved D. Trimming took off 3 bases at V and 11 bases at J, with 10 bases between the two ends. The CDR3 is 12 amino acids. As DNA, the CDR3 is TGTGCCAGCAGTTTTGGAAAATCCAAACTGTTTTTT. Translated: CASSFGKSKLFF.

This clonotype has ten or more counts. The J gene is TRBJ2-1, the V gene TRBV19; perhaps TRBD1 as D (5 bases). In germline, CDR1 is LNHDA, CDR2 SQIVND (reference sequence). Trimming pared 4 bases from V and 0 bases from J, leaving 13 bases between. The length of the CDR3 is 16 residues. The CDR3 loop reads CASSRGGSSSYNEQFF. Written as DNA, the CDR3 is TGTGCCAGTAGTAGGGGCGGTTCTAGCTCCTACAATGAGCAGTTCTTC.

Ten or more counts support this clonotype. In DNA form, the CDR3 reads TGCGCCAGCAGCTTGGGACGGGTACGCACAGATACGCAGTATTTT. It yields the protein CASSLGRVRTDTQYF. The V call is TRBV5-1, the J call TRBJ2-3; D remains ambiguous. The V gene's germline CDR1 is SGHRS and CDR2 YFSETQ. CDR3 length: 15 residues. Between the trimmed V and J ends, which lost 0 bases and 1 base, there was a span of 9 bases.

This clonotype was picked up many times. The rearrangement joins TRBV9 to TRBJ2-7; no clear D. The CDR3 has 15 residues. Trimming removed 0 bases at V and 6 bases at J, with 16 bases between. From germline, CDR1 is SGDLS and CDR2 YYNGEE. Here the CDR3 DNA reads TGTGCCAGCAGCGTAGGGATCAAGCCAGGCGGCGAGCAGTACTTC. Translation: CASSVGIKPGGEQYF. Full variable domain (remainder filled in from reference TRBV9 and TRBJ2-7): DSGVTQTPKHLITATGQRVTLRCSPRSGDLSVYWYQQSLDQGLQFLIQYYNGEERAKGNILERFSAQQFPDLHSELNLSSLELGDSALYFCASSVGIKPGGEQYFGPGTRLTVT.

This clonotype was seen at least ten times. V is TRBV4-3 and J is TRBJ2-7; 10 bases align to TRBD2. This CDR3 spans 14 amino acids. The trim removed 0 bases at V and 11 bases at J, leaving 7 bases unmatched. Germline values: CDR1 LGHNA, CDR2 YSLEER. In DNA form, the CDR3 reads TGCGCCAGCAGCCAAGAAGGGCTAGCGGGGGATAAGTACTTC. The encoded protein is CASSQEGLAGDKYF.

In this sample, this clonotype turned up many times. The rearrangement uses TRBV2 and TRBJ1-6, with 8 bases that match TRBD1. Germline V gene data show CDR1 as SNHLY and CDR2 as FYNNEI. The CDR3 runs to 16 residues. The V gene end was trimmed by 4 bases and the J gene end by 6 bases; junction bases not matched to a gene: 8. The CDR3 region is CASSAARGLGNSPLHF. In DNA form, the CDR3 reads TGTGCCAGCAGTGCGGCCAGGGGGCTAGGTAATTCACCCCTCCACTTT.

Ten or more counts support this clonotype. This chain links TRBV5-1 with TRBJ1-6; D gene unclear. Trimming left V 0 bases short and J 4 bases short, with 14 bases between. Germline CDR1 and CDR2: SGHRS and YFSETQ. The CDR3 consists of 17 residues. The CDR3 is CASSLAEGGGYNSPLHF. The CDR3 DNA sequence: TGCGCCAGCAGCTTGGCCGAGGGTGGAGGGTATAATTCACCCCTCCACTTT.

This clonotype was detected only a few times. The chain carries TRBV11-2 and TRBJ1-1, with D uncertain. Trimming stripped 0 bases from V and 10 bases from J, with 12 bases between. CDR3 size: 13 residues. Germline V CDR1 and CDR2: SGHAT, FQNNGV. In DNA, the CDR3 is TGTGCCAGCAGCTTAGACCTCCACCGAGGAGCTTTCTTT. Translating it yields CASSLDLHRGAFF.

This chain uses TRBV12-3 or TRBV12-4 with TRBJ2-1; TRBD2 aligns across 7 bases. V lost 0 bases to trimming and J lost 4 bases; unmatched junction nucleotides: 12. The CDR3 sequence is 18 residues long. CDR3 coding DNA: TGTGCCAGCAGTTTAGCCCTCGGGCGGGAGACTATTTACAATGAGCAGTTCTTC. This gives the protein CASSLALGRETIYNEQFF.

This clonotype showed up many times. The chain joins TRBV5-1 to TRBJ2-2; D is perhaps TRBD2 (6 bases). Trimming stripped 1 base from V and 3 bases from J, with 7 bases between. The CDR3 extends over 14 amino acids. CDR1 and CDR2 from the germline V gene are SGHRS and YFSETQ. The CDR3 sequence: CASSLWDYTGELFF. The CDR3 coding sequence is TGCGCCAGCAGCTTGTGGGACTACACCGGGGAGCTGTTTTTT. Supplemented by reference TRBV5-1 and TRBJ2-2, the full variable domain reads KAGVTQTPRYLIKTRGQQVTLSCSPISGHRSVSWYQQTPGQGLQFLFEYFSETQRNKGNFPGRFSGRQFSNSRSEMNVSTLELGDSALYLCASSLWDYTGELFFGEGSRLTVL.

The table lists this clonotype with many counts. V usage is TRBV4-3 and J usage is TRBJ1-4; 7 bases fit TRBD1. The CDR3 extends over 15 amino acids. Germline V gene lookup returns CDR1 LGHNA and CDR2 YSLEER. Losses at the gene ends were 1 base for V and 7 bases for J; bases not matched to a gene: 6. The CDR3 is CASSQGAGGREKLFF. For the CDR3, the DNA is TGCGCCAGCAGCCAAGGAGCAGGGGGGCGTGAAAAACTGTTTTTT.

Ten or more counts support this clonotype. V gene TRBV4-2 combines with J gene TRBJ1-2; TRBD1 matches at 7 bases. Trimming removed 6 bases from V and 2 bases from J; junction bases left unmatched: 6. The length of the CDR3 is 14 residues. Looked up from germline, CDR1 is LGHNA and CDR2 is YNFKEQ. CDR3 sequence: CASRRQGTNYGYTF. The CDR3 DNA is TGTGCCAGCAGGAGACAGGGTACAAACTATGGCTACACCTTC.

In its sample, this clonotype was seen many times. This rearrangement joins TRBV6-5 to TRBJ1-6; no firm D call. CDR1 MNHEY and CDR2 SVGAGI come from the germline V gene. CDR3 length: 12 residues. The V end was cut by 10 bases, the J end by 4 bases, with 8 bases between. CDR3 amino acids: CATRAYNSPLHF. The CDR3 DNA is TGTGCCACCCGGGCGTATAATTCACCCCTCCACTTT.

In its sample, this clonotype was seen many times. The rearrangement joins TRBV9 to TRBJ1-5; the D is unclear. The CDR3 runs to 13 residues. The germline V gene has CDR1 SGDLS and CDR2 YYNGEE. V was clipped by 0 bases and J by 7 bases, with 8 bases between them. For the CDR3, the DNA is TGTGCCAGCAGCGTAGCTCCCGGCCAGCCCCAGCATTTT. Its translation: CASSVAPGQPQHF.

This clonotype was seen a handful of times. This sequence joins TRBV29-1 and TRBJ1-1, with D perhaps matching TRBD1 (6 bases). Germline V gene data show CDR1 as SQVTM and CDR2 as ANQGSEA. The germline V and J ends were trimmed by 0 bases and 3 bases, with 8 bases remaining between them. This CDR3 is 13 amino acids long. The CDR3, as DNA: TGCAGCGTTGAAGAACAGGGCGACACTGAAGCTTTCTTT. This encodes CSVEEQGDTEAFF.

This clonotype has a count of ten or more. CDR3 sequence: CASSLPSGGARGTDTQYF. CDR3 coding DNA: TGTGCCAGCAGCTTGCCTAGCGGGGGGGCAAGGGGCACAGATACGCAGTATTTT. The gene calls are TRBV7-8 and TRBJ2-3, with 12 bases lining up with TRBD2. This CDR3 region has 18 residues. CDR1 is SGHVS and CDR2 is FQNEAQ in the germline V gene. Unmatched junction bases numbered 8, after V lost 3 bases and J lost 1 base.

This clonotype was recorded many times. CDR3 DNA: TGCGCCAGCAGTCACACCGGGGAGCTGTTTTTT. This codes for CASSHTGELFF. The rearrangement links TRBV23-1 to TRBJ2-2; D unresolved. TRBV23-1 is marked as an open reading frame, function uncertain. V was cut by 3 bases and J by 4 bases, with 0 bases left in between. CDR3 size: 11 residues.

V is TRBV10-3 and J is TRBJ2-6; TRBD1 agrees at 9 bases. Trimming took 2 bases from V and 1 from J; bases not matched to a gene: 6. Germline V gene sequence: CDR1 ENHRY, CDR2 SYGVKD. This CDR3 comprises 18 residues. As DNA, the CDR3 is TGTGCCATCAGTGAGCCGGGACAGGGCATTTCTGGGGCCAACGTCCTGACTTTC. Encoded protein: CAISEPGQGISGANVLTF.

This clonotype was seen many times. This chain joins TRBV20-1 and TRBJ2-5; D unclear. V dropped 1 base and J dropped 4 bases, with 13 bases sitting between them. The CDR3 is 14 amino acids. CDR1 DFQATT and CDR2 SNEGSKA come from the germline V gene (reference sequence). CDR3 nucleotides: TGCAGTGCTAGAGTAGAGAATAGCAGAGAGACCCAGTACTTC. This translates into CSARVENSRETQYF.

This clonotype was detected a few times. The chain links TRBV10-3 to TRBJ2-6, with 7 bases fitting TRBD1. CDR3 length equals 17 residues. Germline values: CDR1 ENHRY, CDR2 SYGVKD. J lost 0 bases, V lost 2 bases, and 4 bases had no gene match. CDR3 residues: CAISEATGNSGANVLTF. CDR3 in DNA: TGTGCCATCAGTGAGGCGACAGGGAACTCTGGGGCCAACGTCCTGACTTTC.

There are many counts of this clonotype. The chain uses TRBV5-1 and TRBJ2-1, with 9 bases lining up with TRBD2. CDR1 is SGHRS, CDR2 YFSETQ, per germline. With 0 bases clipped from V and 6 bases from J, the junction kept 4 bases outside the gene matches. The CDR3 is made up of 15 amino acids. This chain's CDR3 is CASSLGLAGTNEQFF. The CDR3, as DNA: TGCGCCAGCAGCTTGGGGCTAGCGGGGACCAATGAGCAGTTCTTC.

This clonotype was found many times. The chain links TRBV6-5 to TRBJ2-5, with 10 bases that match TRBD1. The germline V gene encodes CDR1 MNHEY and CDR2 SVGAGI. The CDR3 has 15 residues. V trimming: 6 bases; J trimming: 2 bases; junction bases outside the gene matches: 6. CDR3 sequence reads: CASSYPGQGQETQYF. For the CDR3, the DNA is TGTGCCAGCAGCTATCCGGGACAGGGGCAAGAGACCCAGTACTTC.

This clonotype was observed at least ten times. This rearrangement joins TRBV5-5 to TRBJ2-7; D is perhaps TRBD2 (5 bases). The CDR3 length is 16 residues. V was pared by 0 bases and J by 0 bases, with 13 bases between. Germline CDR1 SGHKS, CDR2 YYEKEE (reference sequence). CDR3 coding DNA: TGTGCCAGCAGCTTGGCCGGGGTATCACTCTCCTACGAGCAGTACGTC. This sequence encodes CASSLAGVSLSYEQYV.

This clonotype has a count of ten or more. The chain is built from TRBV23-1 and TRBJ2-5, with D perhaps assigned TRBD1 or TRBD2 (5 bases each). TRBV23-1 is noted as an ORF with a role that remains uncertain. This CDR3 contains 16 residues. V lost 4 bases to trimming and J lost 1 base, with 16 bases between them. CDR3 coding DNA: TGCGCCAGCAGTCGGGGGTTGGGCAGGGTCCAAGAGACCCAGTACTTC. This gives the protein CASSRGLGRVQETQYF.

V usage is TRBV25-1 and J usage is TRBJ2-1; D is unresolved. V lost 1 base and J lost 2, with 12 bases in between. Per germline, CDR1 MGHDK and CDR2 SYGVNS. This CDR3 contains 16 residues. The CDR3 DNA is TGTGCCAGCAGTGAATTTGGTACTTCAACCTACAATGAGCAGTTCTTC. Translating it yields CASSEFGTSTYNEQFF.